A single sample gave rise to the 21 T cell receptor beta chains below, sequenced in a study of OX40 agonist ivuxolimab in advanced cancers. Clones were sequenced by immunoSEQ multiplex PCR, and TCRdb holds only the in-frame ones, with some missing. The table records about 50,000 clones, over 90% of them present only once. The input for sequencing was CD4+ or CD8+ T cells sorted from blood, taken in a trial of the OX40 agonist ivuxolimab. The source is an adult with an advanced solid tumor such as melanoma, head and neck, liver or kidney cancer.

The chain has TRBV7-9 and TRBJ2-7, with 9 bases identical to TRBD2. The CDR3 contains 14 residues. In germline, CDR1 is SEHNR, CDR2 FQNEAQ (reference sequence). V lost 5 bases and J lost 4; bases outside the gene matches: 6. The CDR3 nucleotides are TGTGCCAGCAGCGCACCGGGACTAGCATACGAGCAGTACTTC. Residues: CASSAPGLAYEQYF.

The chain has TRBV19 and TRBJ1-2, with D unresolved. This CDR3 comprises 11 residues. V was clipped by 8 bases and J by 8 bases, with 12 bases between them. Germline V gene sequence: CDR1 LNHDA, CDR2 SQIVND (reference sequence). The CDR3 here is CASLAARGYTF. The CDR3 DNA reads as TGTGCCAGTTTGGCGGCGAGGGGCTACACCTTC.

This chain links TRBV4-1 with TRBJ1-5; a weak D match, TRBD1 (6 bases). Germline CDR1 and CDR2: MGHRA and YSYEKL. The CDR3 is made up of 16 amino acids. V dropped 1 base and J dropped 7 bases, with 17 bases sitting between them. The CDR3 loop reads CASSQGDYRVRQPQHF. As DNA, the CDR3 is TGCGCCAGCAGCCAAGGGGACTACAGGGTAAGGCAGCCCCAGCATTTT.

The rearrangement links TRBV6-1 to TRBJ1-2; the D is unclear. Trimming pared 5 bases from V and 8 bases from J, leaving 9 bases between. Germline CDR1 and CDR2: MNHNS and SASEGT. This CDR3 spans 11 amino acids. The CDR3 protein is CASSYGRGYTF. In nucleotides, the CDR3 is TGTGCCAGCAGTTATGGGAGAGGCTACACCTTC.

The rearrangement links TRBV5-1 to TRBJ2-3; D not certain. Germline CDR1 and CDR2: SGHRS and YFSETQ. Deletions cut 5 bases from V and 6 bases from J, with 4 bases between. The CDR3 runs to 10 residues. The CDR3 loop reads CASRGDTQYF. Written as DNA, the CDR3 is TGCGCCAGCAGGGGTGATACGCAGTATTTT.

As to this clone: The germline gene is not matched at one end of the junction; a read error may be the cause. The J gene is TRBJ1-1, the V gene TRBV7-8, with 7 bases lining up with TRBD1. The CDR3 has 14 residues. The germline V gene encodes CDR1 SGHVS and CDR2 FQNEAQ. The CDR3 is CANSPGQMNTEAFF. The CDR3 DNA reads as TGTGCCAACAGCCCGGGACAGATGAACACTGAAGCTTTCTTT.

The chain combines TRBV13 with TRBJ1-2; 11 bases agree with TRBD1. The CDR3 has 15 residues. The V gene end was trimmed by 4 bases and the J gene end by 4 bases; junction bases not matched to a gene: 5. Germline V gene sequence: CDR1 PRHDT, CDR2 FYEKMQ (reference sequence). CDR3 coding DNA: TGTGCCAGCAGCTCGGGACAGGGGGAGGGCTATGGCTACACCTTC. This gives the protein CASSSGQGEGYGYTF. The whole variable domain, remainder taken from reference TRBV13 and TRBJ1-2, is AAGVIQSPRHLIKEKRETATLKCYPIPRHDTVYWYQQGPGQDPQFLISFYEKMQSDKGSIPDRFSAQQFSDYHSELNMSSLELGDSALYFCASSSGQGEGYGYTFGSGTRLTVV.

The V gene is TRBV27, the J gene TRBJ2-5; D is unclear. This CDR3 has 15 residues. V lost 1 base, J lost 5 bases, and 14 bases lay in between. The V gene's germline CDR1 is MNHEY and CDR2 SMNVEV (reference sequence). The CDR3 protein is CASSLYTTSLETQYF. The CDR3 region has the DNA TGTGCCAGCAGTTTATACACAACAAGCCTTGAGACCCAGTACTTC.

The genes are TRBV9 and TRBJ2-1, with 8 nucleotides matching TRBD1. Germline CDR1 is SGDLS and CDR2 is YYNGEE. The CDR3 loop spans 16 amino acids. J lost 4 bases, V lost 3 bases, and 9 bases had no gene match. The CDR3 region is CASSGSRDRSYNEQFF. The DNA of the CDR3 is TGTGCCAGCAGCGGATCCCGGGACAGGTCATACAATGAGCAGTTCTTC.

V gene TRBV11-2 combines with J gene TRBJ2-2; 11 bases agree with TRBD2. CDR3 size: 16 residues. Trimming removed 4 bases from V and 4 bases from J; junction bases left unmatched: 5. In germline, CDR1 is SGHAT, CDR2 FQNNGV. CDR3 nucleotides: TGTGCCAGCAGCTCGCGTAGCGGGGGGGGCACCGGGGAGCTGTTTTTT. It translates to CASSSRSGGGTGELFF. Using reference TRBV11-2 and TRBJ2-2 for the parts outside the CDR3, the full variable domain is EAGVAQSPRYKIIEKRQSVAFWCNPISGHATLYWYQQILGQGPKLLIQFQNNGVVDDSQLPKDRFSAERLKGVDSTLKIQPAKLEDSAVYLCASSSRSGGGTGELFFGEGSRLTVL.

The V gene is TRBV29-1, the J gene TRBJ2-5; TRBD1 matches at 11 bases. The CDR3 covers 16 residues. The V segment lost 1 base and the J segment 5 bases; nucleotides outside the gene matches: 9. The germline V gene has CDR1 SQVTM and CDR2 ANQGSEA. CDR3 in amino acids: CSVEGGDRGLVETQYF. In nucleotides, the CDR3 is TGCAGCGTTGAAGGTGGGGACAGGGGGTTGGTGGAGACCCAGTACTTC.

Only one count was recorded for this clone. The gene calls are TRBV30 and TRBJ1-2; unclear D gene. This CDR3 comprises 12 residues. Trimming removed 0 bases from V and 4 bases from J, with 6 bases in between. CDR1 is GTSNPN, CDR2 SVGIG, per germline (reference sequence). CDR3 region: CAWSVSPYGYTF. The CDR3 DNA reads as TGTGCCTGGAGTGTATCCCCCTATGGCTACACCTTC.

This clone was recorded once. The rearrangement links TRBV4-1 to TRBJ2-2, with D possibly TRBD1 on 5 matching bases. With 6 bases removed from V and 0 bases from J, the gap between germline ends came to 11 bases. The CDR3 has 15 residues. Germline loops: CDR1 MGHRA, CDR2 YSYEKL. The CDR3 nucleotides are TGCGCCAGCAGACGCGACAGCGCGAACACCGGGGAGCTGTTTTTT. Amino acid sequence: CASRRDSANTGELFF.

This clone was counted only a few times. The chain employs TRBV6-1 and TRBJ2-7; the D is unclear. The germline V and J ends were trimmed by 8 bases and 2 bases, with 7 bases remaining between them. The CDR3 totals 11 residues. Germline V gives CDR1 MNHNS, CDR2 SASEGT. CDR3 sequence (DNA): TGTGCCAGCGGCAGTACCTACGAGCAGTACTTC. Its translation is CASGSTYEQYF.

The CDR3 is CASSPFSYEQYF. The CDR3 DNA is TGTGCCAGCAGTCCTTTCTCCTACGAGCAGTACTTC. The rearrangement uses TRBV2 and TRBJ2-7; D gene ambiguous. CDR1 and CDR2 from the germline V gene are SNHLY and FYNNEI. The CDR3 consists of 12 residues. Trimming removed 5 bases from V and 0 bases from J, with 5 bases in between.

The chain has TRBV6-1 and TRBJ2-4; TRBD1 might be the D (5 bases). This CDR3 has 14 amino acids. Trimming cost V 7 bases and J 8 bases, with 18 bases left between them. Looked up from germline, CDR1 is MNHNS and CDR2 is SASEGT. The CDR3 loop reads CASTLGQGQDIQYF. The CDR3 region has the DNA TGTGCCAGCACCCTTGGGCAGGGTCAAGACATTCAGTACTTC.

V usage is TRBV2 and J usage is TRBJ1-3; D unclear. Trimming removed 1 base at V and 3 bases at J, with 7 bases between. Germline CDR1 SNHLY, CDR2 FYNNEI. CDR3 size: 14 residues. CDR3: CASSEGRIGNTIYF. CDR3 sequence (DNA): TGTGCCAGCAGTGAAGGGAGGATTGGAAACACCATATATTTT.

The chain couples TRBV27 to TRBJ1-6; 10 bases agree with TRBD1. CDR1 and CDR2 from the germline V gene are MNHEY and SMNVEV (reference sequence). The CDR3 spans 15 residues. The J segment lost 8 bases and the V segment lost 0 bases, leaving 1 base of the junction unmatched. As DNA, the CDR3 is TGTGCCAGCAGTTTATCTGGGACAGGGGATTCACCCCTCCACTTT. This codes for CASSLSGTGDSPLHF.

This chain joins TRBV15 and TRBJ2-3; D is undetermined. The CDR3 has 13 amino acids. Germline V lookup: CDR1 LNHNV, CDR2 YYDKDF (reference sequence). Trimming pared 2 bases from V and 0 bases from J, leaving 3 bases between. This CDR3 reads CATSRRSTDTQYF. In nucleotides, the CDR3 is TGTGCCACCAGCAGACGGAGCACAGATACGCAGTATTTT. Full variable domain (rest looked up from reference TRBV15 and TRBJ2-3): DAMVIQNPRYQVTQFGKPVTLSCSQTLNHNVMYWYQQKSSQAPKLLFHYYDKDFNNEADTPDNFQSRRPNTSFCFLDIRSPGLGDTAMYLCATSRRSTDTQYFGPGTRLTVL.

This clone appeared a single time. This chain joins TRBV7-9 and TRBJ2-3; 11 nucleotides agree with TRBD2. CDR3 length: 17 amino acids. Trimming took 5 bases from V and 1 from J; bases not matched to a gene: 8. Germline lookup yields CDR1 SEHNR and CDR2 FQNEAQ (reference sequence). Written as DNA, the CDR3 is TGTGCCAGCAGCGTATCTAGCGGGGGGTCCCGCACAGATACGCAGTATTTT. As protein: CASSVSSGGSRTDTQYF.

The V gene is TRBV5-1, the J gene TRBJ2-3; D is uncertain. The CDR3 has 18 amino acids. Germline CDR1 and CDR2: SGHRS and YFSETQ. V lost 1 base, J lost 0 bases, and 18 bases lay in between. The chain's CDR3 is CASSLNPLGVESTDTQYF. As DNA, the CDR3 is TGCGCCAGCAGCTTGAACCCACTCGGAGTTGAAAGCACAGATACGCAGTATTTT.